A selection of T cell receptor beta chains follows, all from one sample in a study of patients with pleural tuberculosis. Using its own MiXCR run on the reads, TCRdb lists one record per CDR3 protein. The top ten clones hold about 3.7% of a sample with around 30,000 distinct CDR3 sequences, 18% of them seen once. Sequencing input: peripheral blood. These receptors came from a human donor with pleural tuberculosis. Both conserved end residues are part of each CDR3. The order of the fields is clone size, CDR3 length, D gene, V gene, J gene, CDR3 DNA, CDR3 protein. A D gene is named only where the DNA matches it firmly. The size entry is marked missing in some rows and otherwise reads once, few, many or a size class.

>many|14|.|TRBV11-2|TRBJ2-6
TGTGCCAGCAGCTTCGGCTCTGGGGCCAACGTCCTGACTTTC
CASSFGSGANVLTF
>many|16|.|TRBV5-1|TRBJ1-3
TGCGCCAGCAGTACGGACGGATTTCACTCTGGAAACACCATATATTTT
CASSTDGFHSGNTIYF
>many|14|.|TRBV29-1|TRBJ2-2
TGCAGCGTTGAGCTCGGGGGTAAAGGCGGGGAGCTGTTTTTT
CSVELGGKGGELFF
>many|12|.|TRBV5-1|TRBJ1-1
TGCGCCAGCAGCTTGGGCTCCGTTGAAGCTTTCTTT
CASSLGSVEAFF
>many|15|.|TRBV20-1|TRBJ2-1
TGCAGTGCCCACGTACAGGGATCCTCCAACAATGAGCAGTTCTTC
CSAHVQGSSNNEQFF
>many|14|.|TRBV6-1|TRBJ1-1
TGTGCCAGCATGGCAGCCCTTGGGGTCTCTGAAGCTTTCTTT
CASMAALGVSEAFF
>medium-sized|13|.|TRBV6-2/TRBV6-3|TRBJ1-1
TGTGCCACGTCCCTCGGGGGGGACACTGAAGCTTTCTTT
CATSLGGDTEAFF
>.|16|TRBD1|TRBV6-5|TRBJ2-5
TGTGCCAGCAGTCCCCCCCGGGACAGGGTAGTAGAGACCCAGTACTTC
CASSPPRDRVVETQYF
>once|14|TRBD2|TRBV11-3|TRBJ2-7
TGTGCCAGCAGCCGGGGGGGCAGATCCTACGAGCAGTACTTC
CASSRGGRSYEQYF
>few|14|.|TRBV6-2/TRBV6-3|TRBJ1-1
TGCGCCAGCAGTCACTCGTCACCGAGCACTGAAGCTTTCTTT
CASSHSSPSTEAFF
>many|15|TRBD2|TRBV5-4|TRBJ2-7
TGTGCCAGCAGCTCTCCGGGACTAGCTACTTACGAGCAGTACTTC
CASSSPGLATYEQYF
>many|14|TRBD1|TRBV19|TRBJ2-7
TGTGCCAGTAGTACGCAGGGGGAAACCTACGAGCAGTACTTC
CASSTQGETYEQYF
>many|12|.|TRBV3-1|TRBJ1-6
TGTGCCAGCAGCCAAGCGCGGTCACCCCTCCACTTT
CASSQARSPLHF
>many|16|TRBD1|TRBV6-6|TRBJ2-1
TGTGCCAGCAGTTACTTGCAGGGGGCGCAGACTCATGAGCAGTTCTTC
CASSYLQGAQTHEQFF
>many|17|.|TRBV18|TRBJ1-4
TGTGCCAGCTCACCACCGTATGGCGATAAGGCGTATGAAAAACTGTTTTTT
CASSPPYGDKAYEKLFF
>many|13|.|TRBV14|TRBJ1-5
TGTGCCAGCAGCCAAGAACAGAACCAGCCCCAGCATTTT
CASSQEQNQPQHF
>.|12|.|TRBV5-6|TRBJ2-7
TGTGCCAGCAGCTCCTACTCCTACGAGCAGTACTTC
CASSSYSYEQYF
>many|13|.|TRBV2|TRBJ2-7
TGTGCCAGCAGTACCGGACCCTTATACGAGCAGTACTTC
CASSTGPLYEQYF
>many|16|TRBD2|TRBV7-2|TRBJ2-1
TGTGCCAGCAGCCAGGGGATTCTAGCGGGGCTTGGAGAGCAGTTCTTC
CASSQGILAGLGEQFF
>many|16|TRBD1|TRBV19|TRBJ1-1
TGTGCCAGTAGTCCCCTCGCGACAGGGGAGACTGCTGAAGCTTTCTTT
CASSPLATGETAEAFF
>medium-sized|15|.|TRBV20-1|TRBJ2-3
TGCAGTGCTAGGCTCCGGGGGCGGGGCACAGATACGCAGTATTTT
CSARLRGRGTDTQYF
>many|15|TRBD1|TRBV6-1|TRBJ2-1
TGTGCCAGCACCCTCGGGACAGGGGGCGCGGGTGAGCAGTTCTTC
CASTLGTGGAGEQFF
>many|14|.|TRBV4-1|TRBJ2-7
TGCGCCAGCAGCCAGGAGGACAGTCTCGGCGAGCAGTACTTC
CASSQEDSLGEQYF
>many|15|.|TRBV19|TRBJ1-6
TGTGCCAGTAGTCCCTCCGGGGGCGCGAATTCACCCCTCCACTTT
CASSPSGGANSPLHF
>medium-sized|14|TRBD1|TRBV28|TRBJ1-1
TGTGCCAGCAGTTCGGGACAGGGGGGCACTGAAGCTTTCTTT
CASSSGQGGTEAFF
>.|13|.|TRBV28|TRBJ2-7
TGTGCCAGCAGTTTATTGCGGGATGGCGAGCAGTACTTC
CASSLLRDGEQYF
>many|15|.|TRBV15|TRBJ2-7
TGTGCCACCAGCACTATGACAGGTACCTCCTACGAGCAGTACTTC
CATSTMTGTSYEQYF
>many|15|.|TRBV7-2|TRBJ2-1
TGTGCCAGCAGCCTCGGGGCGTTCTCCTACAATGAGCAGTTCTTC
CASSLGAFSYNEQFF
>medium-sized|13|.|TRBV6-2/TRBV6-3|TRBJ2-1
TGTGCCAGCAGTTCGCCCGCCCCCAATGAGCAGTTCTTC
CASSSPAPNEQFF
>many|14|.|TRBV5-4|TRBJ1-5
TGTGCCAGCAGCTTGGAAGGGGCGGATCAGCCCCAGCATTTT
CASSLEGADQPQHF
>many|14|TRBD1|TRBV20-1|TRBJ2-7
TGCAGTGCTAGAGGTGGACAGGGGTGGAACGAGCAGTACTTC
CSARGGQGWNEQYF
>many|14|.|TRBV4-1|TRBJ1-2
TGCGCCAGCAGCCAAGATGGGGGACCGGCGGGCTACACCTTC
CASSQDGGPAGYTF
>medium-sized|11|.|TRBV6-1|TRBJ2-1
TGTGCCAGCCATAAATACAATGAGCAGTTCTTC
CASHKYNEQFF
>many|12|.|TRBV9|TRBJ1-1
TGTGCCAGCAGCCCCCGACACTCAGAAGCTTTCTTT
CASSPRHSEAFF
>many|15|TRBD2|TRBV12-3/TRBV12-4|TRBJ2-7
TGTGCCAGCAGTGGGGGACTAGCGGGAGTATTCGAGCAGTACTTC
CASSGGLAGVFEQYF
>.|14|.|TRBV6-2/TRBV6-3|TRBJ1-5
TGTGCCAGCTGTTACAAGGGGAACAATCAGCCCCAGCATTTT
CASCYKGNNQPQHF
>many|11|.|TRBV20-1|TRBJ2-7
TGCAGTGCTGCTGGGACACGAGAGCAGTACTTC
CSAAGTREQYF
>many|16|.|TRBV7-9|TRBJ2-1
TGTGCCAGCAGCTTAGGATATTGGGCTAACGACAATGAGCAGTTCTTC
CASSLGYWANDNEQFF
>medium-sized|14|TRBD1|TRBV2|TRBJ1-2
TGTGCCAGCAGTTCGGGACAGGGGATCTATGGCTACACCTTC
CASSSGQGIYGYTF
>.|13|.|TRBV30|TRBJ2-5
TGTGCCTGGAACAGGGACATCCAAGAGACCCAGTACTTC
CAWNRDIQETQYF
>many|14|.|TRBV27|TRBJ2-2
TGTGCCAGCAGTAGGACCGGGGACACCGGGGAGCTGTTTTTT
CASSRTGDTGELFF
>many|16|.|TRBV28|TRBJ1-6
TGTGCCAGCAGTTCGCCCCAGGGGTCCCTAAATTCACCCCTCCACTTT
CASSSPQGSLNSPLHF
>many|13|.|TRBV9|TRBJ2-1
TGTGCCAGCAGCGTAGGATTTTACAATGAGCAGTTCTTC
CASSVGFYNEQFF
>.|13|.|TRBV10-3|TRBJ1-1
TGTCCCATCAGGTACACCTCGAACACTGAAGCTTTCTTT
CPIRYTSNTEAFF
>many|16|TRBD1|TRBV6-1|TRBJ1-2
TGTGCCAGCAGTGATGGACAGGGGGGGGGGTACTATGGCTACACCTTC
CASSDGQGGGYYGYTF
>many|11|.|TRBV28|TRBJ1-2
TGTGCCAGCAGTCCACAGCGGGGCTACACCTTC
CASSPQRGYTF
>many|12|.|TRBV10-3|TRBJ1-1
TGTGCCATCAGTCAACAGGGCGCTGAAGCTTTCTTT
CAISQQGAEAFF
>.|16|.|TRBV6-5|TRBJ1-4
TGTGCCAGCAGTTCAGGACGGCCTGCAACTAATGAAAAACTGTTTTTT
CASSSGRPATNEKLFF
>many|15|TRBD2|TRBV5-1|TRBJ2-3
TGCGCCAGCAGCTTTGCCCAGCGGGAAACAGATACGCAGTATTTT
CASSFAQRETDTQYF
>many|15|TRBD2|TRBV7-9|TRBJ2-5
TGTGCCAGCAGCTTAGAGCCTGGGAGGGCAGAGACCCAGTACTTC
CASSLEPGRAETQYF
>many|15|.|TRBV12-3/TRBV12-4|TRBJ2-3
TGTGCCAGCAGTGCCCCCCGGGGAAGCACAGATACGCAGTATTTT
CASSAPRGSTDTQYF
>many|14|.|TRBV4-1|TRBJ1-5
TGCGCCAGCAGCGGGATGCTGCGCAATCAGCCCCAGCATTTT
CASSGMLRNQPQHF
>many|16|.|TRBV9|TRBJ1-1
TGTGCCAGCAGCGCCAATTTACAGGGCATGAACACTGAAGCTTTCTTT
CASSANLQGMNTEAFF